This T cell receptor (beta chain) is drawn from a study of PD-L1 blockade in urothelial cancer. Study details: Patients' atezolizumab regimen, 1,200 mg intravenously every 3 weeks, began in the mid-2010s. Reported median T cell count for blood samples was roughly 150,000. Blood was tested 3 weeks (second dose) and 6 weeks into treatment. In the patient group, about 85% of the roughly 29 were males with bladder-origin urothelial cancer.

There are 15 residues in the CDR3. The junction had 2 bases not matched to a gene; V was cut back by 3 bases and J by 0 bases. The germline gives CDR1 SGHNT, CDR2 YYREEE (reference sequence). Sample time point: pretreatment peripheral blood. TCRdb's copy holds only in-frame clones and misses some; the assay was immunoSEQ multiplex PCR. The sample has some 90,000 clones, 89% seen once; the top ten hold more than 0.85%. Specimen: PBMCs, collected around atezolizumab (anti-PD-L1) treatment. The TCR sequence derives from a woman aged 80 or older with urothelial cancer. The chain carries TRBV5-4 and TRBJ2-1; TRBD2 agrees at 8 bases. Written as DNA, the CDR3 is TGTGCCAGCAGCTCGGGAGGGCCCTCCTACAATGAGCAGTTCTTC. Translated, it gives CASSSGGPSYNEQFF.